This TCR beta chain was obtained from a study of blood T cells in healthy people across ages. A J-beta primer mix and a sample-barcoded 5' primer were used in a second PCR of about 6 to 12 cycles. In TCRdb, the 5' RACE reads were re-called with MiXCR into one record per CDR3 protein. The sample has 1.5 million or so distinct CDR3 sequences, 35% to 45% seen once. A remark on this clonotype: No antigen is known for it.

Looked up from germline, CDR1 is GTSNPN and CDR2 is SVGIG (reference sequence). The CDR3 has 13 residues. The study's findings and limits: Strong correlation existed between TCR beta diversity and naive T cell percentage. The fall in TCR beta diversity per million T cells was roughly linear with age. Higher diversity and more naive CD4+ cells were features of long-lived donors, compared to aged donors.

This rearrangement joins TRBV30 to TRBJ2-7; 10 nucleotides line up with TRBD2. The end of the DNA aligns better with TRBJ2-5, so the J call may be wrong. The clonotype originates from a woman younger than 35 in good health. The sample taken for sequencing was blood. CDR3 sequence reads: CAWIAGGGETQYF. In nucleotides, the CDR3 is TGTGCCTGGATAGCGGGGGGCGGGGAGACCCAGTACTTC.